These 28 T cell receptor delta chains were all obtained from the same sample, sequenced in a study of gamma-delta chains in newborns, infants, children. TCRdb redid the clone calls on the reads with CATT. The profile covers about 3,100 delta-chain clones, with about 4.2% appearing a single time and 16% taken by the ten largest. Material for sequencing was blood. The receptors were gathered from a child who was a newborn, infant or young child, either healthy, febrile or measles-vaccinated (not recorded which).

On this clone itself: The protein TCRdb gives is from a much larger clone and does not agree with this DNA's translation at residue 13, likely a read error; the protein shown here comes from the DNA. The chain has TRDV2 and TRDJ3; TRDD3 matches at 11 bases. Germline CDR1 is GEAIGNYY and CDR2 is EKD. The CDR3 has 19 amino acids. This CDR3 reads CACDKVLGDSSWVTRQMFF. DNA for the CDR3: TGTGCCTGTGACAAAGTACTGGGGGATAGCTCCTGGGTCACCCGACAGATGTTTTTC.

Turning to this clone: The protein given by TCRdb reflects a much larger clone and differs at residue 7 from this DNA's translation, likely from a read error; the protein shown is the DNA's translation. The chain employs TRDV2 and TRDJ3; TRDD3 is a possible D gene (5 bases). With 3 bases removed from V and 3 bases from J, the gap between germline ends came to 14 bases. CDR3 length: 17 amino acids. Germline loops: CDR1 GEAIGNYY, CDR2 EKD. Here the CDR3 DNA reads TGTGCCTGTGACGAGTGGGGTACGGGCTGGGACACCCGACAGATGTTTTTC. Residues: CACDEWGTGWDTRQMFF.

Comment on this clone: TCRdb lists the protein of a much larger clone for this DNA, which differs at residue 17, so this is likely a read error; the protein given here is translated from the DNA itself. V usage is TRDV2 and J usage is TRDJ3; tentatively, D is TRDD2 or TRDD3 (5 bases each). The CDR3 extends over 19 amino acids. CDR1 is GEAIGNYY and CDR2 is EKD in the germline V gene. The CDR3 nucleotides read TGTGCCTGTGACACCGGGGGTTTCCTCAGCTCCTGGGACACCCGACAGACGTTTTTC. Protein product: CACDTGGFLSSWDTRQTFF.

This clone is categorized as medium-sized. The same CDR3 can be traced to other DNA sequences in this sample. The chain employs TRDV2 and TRDJ3; 9 bases line up with TRDD3. After removal of 2 bases from V and 0 bases from J, the junction contained 7 bases not matched to a gene. Germline V gene data show CDR1 as GEAIGNYY and CDR2 as EKD. The CDR3 is 19 amino acids. CDR3 nucleotides: TGTGCCTGTGACAGAGTACTGGGGGACACCTCCTGGGACACCCGACAGATGTTTTTC. Its translation is CACDRVLGDTSWDTRQMFF.

This clone was seen a few times. The amino acid sequence in TCRdb belongs to a much larger clone and departs from this DNA's translation at residue 6, likely a sequencing read error; the sequence shown is translated from the DNA. The V gene is TRDV2, the J gene TRDJ3; 8 bases align to TRDD3. Per the germline V gene, CDR1 is GEAIGNYY and CDR2 is EKD. The junction had 5 bases not matched to a gene; V was cut back by 2 bases and J by 0 bases. The CDR3 has 18 amino acids. Here the CDR3 DNA reads TGTGCCTGTGACAGAATGCTGGGGGACTCCTGGGACACCCGACAGATGTTTTTC. Translating it yields CACDRMLGDSWDTRQMFF.

On this clone itself: The protein TCRdb lists belongs to a much larger clone and differs from this DNA's translation at residue 7, which points to a read error; the protein shown is made from the DNA. The chain uses TRDV2 and TRDJ2; 9 positions agree with TRDD3. Trimming cost V 5 bases and J 9 bases; bases outside gene matches: 6. The CDR3 runs to 13 residues. The germline CDR1 and CDR2 sequences are GEAIGNYY and EKD. The CDR3 bases are TGTGCCTGTGCTGGGGGATGCGTATCACAACTCTTCTTT. Protein: CACAGGCVSQLFF.

As for this clone: This may arise from a read error, as a much more abundant clone is one base away. The same CDR3 arises from other DNA sequences in this sample as well. The chain joins TRDV2 to TRDJ3; 9 bases are a match to TRDD3. Germline lookup yields CDR1 GEAIGNYY and CDR2 EKD. The CDR3 runs 20 residues. CDR3 nucleotide sequence: TGTGCCTGTGACACCATCCCTGGGGGATCAAGCTCCTGGGACACTCGACAGATGTTTTTC. Translating it yields CACDTIPGGSSSWDTRQMFF.

Judged by abundance, this clone is large. The sample carries other DNA sequences with the same CDR3. The chain couples TRDV2 to TRDJ3; TRDD3 matches 9 bases. The germline gives CDR1 GEAIGNYY, CDR2 EKD. The CDR3 totals 17 residues. The junction had 4 bases not matched to a gene; V was cut back by 2 bases and J by 3 bases. CDR3 sequence: CACDKVGGYWDTRQMFF. In DNA, the CDR3 is TGTGCCTGTGACAAGGTTGGGGGATACTGGGACACCCGACAGATGTTTTTC.

This clone appeared a few times. TCRdb's listed protein matches a much larger clone and diverges from this DNA's translation at residue 9, likely through a read error; the protein shown comes from the DNA. The V and J genes are TRDV2 and TRDJ1, with D tentatively TRDD3 (6 bases). Germline V lookup: CDR1 GEAIGNYY, CDR2 EKD. V lost 3 bases and J 1 base, leaving 23 bases between the germline ends. This CDR3 has 18 residues. In DNA, the CDR3 is TGTGCCTGTGACGCCCTAGAGAACAGCTGGGGCCTCACCGATAAACTCATCTTT. Its protein product is CACDALENSWGLTDKLIF.

As for this clone: With a far larger clone one base away, a read error is the likely cause. This sequence joins TRDV2 and TRDJ3; 11 bases are a match to TRDD3. Germline V gene sequence: CDR1 GEAIGNYY, CDR2 EKD. CDR3 size: 18 residues. The CDR3, as DNA: TGTGCCTGTGACACTGGGGGATACGGCTCCTGGGACACCCGACAGATTTTTTTC. It specifies CACDTGGYGSWDTRQIFF.

This clone was counted a few times. Translating this DNA gives a protein that differs at residue 5 from the TCRdb one, which belongs to a much larger clone; a read error is likely, and the protein shown is this translation. The CDR3 nucleotides read TGTGCCTGTGACATCGTCGGCTACTGGGGGATACGCGATAAACTCATCTTT. This codes for CACDIVGYWGIRDKLIF. The rearrangement links TRDV2 to TRDJ1; 13 nucleotides align to TRDD3. The V gene end was trimmed by 2 bases and the J gene end by 4 bases; junction bases not matched to a gene: 9. CDR1 and CDR2 (germline): GEAIGNYY, EKD. This CDR3 region has 17 residues.

This sequence joins TRDV2 and TRDJ3, with 9 bases that match TRDD3. This CDR3 comprises 19 residues. Unmatched junction bases numbered 9, after V lost 3 bases and J lost 1 base. Looked up from germline, CDR1 is GEAIGNYY and CDR2 is EKD. CDR3 protein: CACDSLLGERSWDTRQMFF. The CDR3, as DNA: TGTGCCTGTGACTCCTTACTGGGGGAGAGGTCCTGGGACACCCGACAGATGTTTTTC.

In regard to this clone: The protein TCRdb gives is from a much larger clone and does not agree with this DNA's translation at residue 5, likely a read error; the protein shown here comes from the DNA. The chain links TRDV2 to TRDJ3; D perhaps matches TRDD3 (5 bases). This CDR3 is 18 amino acids long. Looked up from germline, CDR1 is GEAIGNYY and CDR2 is EKD. V was clipped by 3 bases and J by 0 bases, with 14 bases between them. The CDR3 nucleotides are TGTGCCTGTGACGCCGTTGGGGTGGACTCCTGGGACACCCGACAGATGTTTTTC. Residues: CACDAVGVDSWDTRQMFF.

Details on this clone: A much more abundant neighbour one base away suggests this may be a read error. Other DNA sequences from this sample encode an identical CDR3 as well. The chain uses TRDV2 and TRDJ3, with a possible D match to TRDD3 (5 bases). The CDR3 covers 18 residues. Germline CDR1 and CDR2: GEAIGNYY and EKD. V lost 4 bases and J lost 1, with 16 bases in between. For the CDR3, the DNA is TGTGCCTGTGATGAGGTGTGGGGCACTTCCTGGGACACCCGACAGATGTTTTTC. Amino acid sequence: CACDEVWGTSWDTRQMFF.

The table lists this clone with a few counts. The TCRdb protein, from a much larger clone, departs from this DNA's translation at residue 13, likely by read error; the protein shown derives from the DNA. J is TRDJ2 and V is TRDV2; D is possibly TRDD3 (6 bases). The germline V gene encodes CDR1 GEAIGNYY and CDR2 EKD. CDR3 size: 15 residues. This CDR3 is CACDSLGALTAQPFF. DNA of the CDR3: TGTGCCTGTGACAGTTTGGGGGCCTTGACAGCACAACCCTTCTTT.

In regard to this clone: This clone may be a read error of a much larger clone one base away. The rearrangement uses TRDV2 and TRDJ3, with 11 bases matching TRDD3. The V gene's germline CDR1 is GEAIGNYY and CDR2 EKD. This CDR3 has 20 residues. Germline trimming cut 3 bases from V and 1 base from J; bases unmatched to any gene: 10. The CDR3 DNA sequence: TGTGCCTGTGACGCCGTACTGGGGGATATGAGATCCTGGGACACCCGACAGATGTTTTTC. Its translation is CACDAVLGDMRSWDTRQMFF.

This clone is deemed large. Within the sample, other DNA sequences also encode this same CDR3. The V and J genes are TRDV2 and TRDJ1; TRDD3 matches 8 bases. The CDR3 spans 15 residues. The germline V gene has CDR1 GEAIGNYY and CDR2 EKD. V shed 3 bases and J 1 base; nucleotides not matched to a gene: 6. The DNA for the CDR3 is TGTGCCTGTGACCAACTACTGGGGGGCACCGATAAACTCATCTTT. Its translation: CACDQLLGGTDKLIF.

This clone was recorded a few times. The translation of this DNA and the TCRdb protein of a much larger clone differ at residue 8, probably owing to a read error; the protein shown here is translated from the DNA. The chain is built from TRDV2 and TRDJ2; weak D call: TRDD3 (5 bases). V dropped 0 bases and J dropped 8 bases, with 15 bases sitting between them. The CDR3 extends over 15 amino acids. CDR1 is GEAIGNYY, CDR2 EKD, per germline. The CDR3 DNA reads as TGTGCCTGTGACACCGTGGGGAATCTGTCGGCACAACTCTTCTTT. Protein product: CACDTVGNLSAQLFF.

This clone was detected only a few times. A much more abundant neighbour one base away suggests this may be a read error. Other DNA sequences in the sample encode the same CDR3. V is TRDV2 and J is TRDJ3, with 8 bases aligning to TRDD3. Germline V lookup: CDR1 GEAIGNYY, CDR2 EKD. The CDR3 is made up of 19 amino acids. CDR3 in DNA: TGTGCCTGTGACACGATACTGGGGGTCAGCTCCTGGGACACCCGGCAGATGTTTTTC. Encoded protein: CACDTILGVSSWDTRQMFF.

This clone was counted between two and nine times. TCRdb assigns this DNA the protein of a much larger clone, which departs from its translation at residue 10; this likely reflects a read error, and the protein shown comes from translating the DNA. This chain joins TRDV2 and TRDJ3; 11 bases map to TRDD3. The length of the CDR3 is 19 residues. Germline V lookup: CDR1 GEAIGNYY, CDR2 EKD. With 2 bases clipped from V and 0 bases from J, the junction kept 5 bases outside the gene matches. This CDR3 is CACDSGGYAGSWDTRQMFF. The CDR3 DNA reads as TGTGCCTGTGACAGTGGGGGATACGCAGGCTCCTGGGACACCCGACAGATGTTTTTC.

This clone was detected only a few times. This may be a read error: a much more frequent sequence differs by one nucleotide. The same CDR3 arises from other DNA sequences in this sample as well. The chain is built from TRDV2 and TRDJ3, with 7 bases aligning to TRDD3. Germline V gene data show CDR1 as GEAIGNYY and CDR2 as EKD. V was clipped by 3 bases and J by 0 bases; unmatched bases: 10. CDR3 length: 19 amino acids. Here the CDR3 reads CACDSLLGDSSWDTRQMFF. CDR3 DNA: TGTGCCTGTGACTCGCTACTAGGGGATAGCTCCTGGGACACCCGACAGATGTTTTTC.

This clone rates as medium-sized. It differs at one base from a far larger clone, so likely a read error. The chain links TRDV2 to TRDJ2; 10 bases are a match to TRDD3. This CDR3 is built from 15 residues. CDR1 and CDR2 (germline): GEAIGNYY, EKD. The CDR3 region is CACDVLGDLTAQPFF. The CDR3 DNA is TGTGCCTGTGACGTACTGGGGGATTTGACAGCACAACCCTTCTTT.

Concerning this clone itself: TCRdb has a much larger clone's protein, which differs at residue 3 from the translation of this DNA, likely because of a read error; what is shown is the protein translated from the DNA. The V call is TRDV2, the J call TRDJ3; 13 bases line up with TRDD3. Germline V lookup: CDR1 GEAIGNYY, CDR2 EKD. V gave up 7 bases and J gave up 2 bases; unmatched junction bases: 10. The CDR3 extends over 19 amino acids. CDR3 protein: CAWDPTTGGYAWDTRQMFF. The CDR3 DNA follows: TGTGCCTGGGACCCAACTACTGGGGGATACGCCTGGGACACCCGACAGATGTTTTTC.

Within the sample, this clone is medium-sized. This rearrangement joins TRDV2 to TRDJ3; 11 bases match TRDD3. The germline gives CDR1 GEAIGNYY, CDR2 EKD. The CDR3 runs to 20 residues. V shed 3 bases and J 0 bases; nucleotides not matched to a gene: 9. The CDR3 is CACDSAGGYLSSWDTRQMFF. The CDR3 DNA follows: TGTGCCTGTGACTCGGCTGGGGGATACCTAAGCTCCTGGGACACCCGACAGATGTTTTTC.

Note on this clone: The protein TCRdb lists belongs to a much larger clone and differs from this DNA's translation at residue 14, which points to a read error; the protein shown is made from the DNA. This sequence joins TRDV2 and TRDJ3, with 9 bases that match TRDD3. This CDR3 has 17 residues. Looked up from germline, CDR1 is GEAIGNYY and CDR2 is EKD. CDR3 bases: TGTGCCTGTGACTACTGGGGGAGCTCCTGGGACACCCGACGGATGTTTTTC. This translates into CACDYWGSSWDTRRMFF.

This clone was detected a few times. The protein that TCRdb holds for this DNA derives from a much larger clone and differs from the translated DNA at residue 13, which likely indicates a read error; the protein shown here is translated from the DNA. The chain joins TRDV2 to TRDJ3, with TRDD3 matching 10 bases. Germline CDR1 reads GEAIGNYY; CDR2 reads EKD. The CDR3 is 19 residues long. The CDR3 bases are TGTGCCTGTGACACCCTGGGGGATATTTCCTCCTGGGGCACCCGACAGATGTTTTTC. Translation gives CACDTLGDISSWGTRQMFF.

Worth noting for this clone: A far larger clone is one nucleotide away, so this likely arose from a read error. The same CDR3 arises from other DNA sequences in this sample as well. The chain carries TRDV2 and TRDJ3, with 13 positions matching TRDD3. TCRdb lists no J gene, so it was determined here by aligning the DNA to germline. Looked up from germline, CDR1 is GEAIGNYY and CDR2 is EKD. The CDR3 consists of 20 residues. V was clipped by 1 base and J by 0 bases; unmatched bases: 5. The CDR3 DNA reads TGTGCCTGTGACACTGTACTGGGGGATACGAGCTCCTGGGACACCCGACAGATGTTTTTC. It translates to CACDTVLGDTSSWDTRQMFF.

This clone has more than one count but fewer than ten. Other DNA sequences in this specimen translate into the identical CDR3. The J gene is TRDJ3, the V gene TRDV2; TRDD3 agrees at 7 bases. CDR1 GEAIGNYY and CDR2 EKD come from the germline V gene. The CDR3 runs to 18 residues. With 1 base clipped from V and 0 bases from J, the junction kept 5 bases outside the gene matches. CDR3 bases: TGTGCCTGTGACACGTCGTGGGGGAGCTCCTGGGACACCCGACAGATGTTTTTC. Its protein product is CACDTSWGSSWDTRQMFF.